This T cell receptor (beta chain) was captured by sequencing in a study of shared clonotypes between healthy human individuals. This clone was seen only once. Cells designated naive CD8 were CD45RO-negative and were positively selected for CCR7, with terminally differentiated effector memory CD45RA+ cells excluded. The CDR3 has 15 residues. V lost 4 bases and J lost 0, with 11 bases in between. Germline V lookup: CDR1 SGDLS, CDR2 YYNGEE. The assay ran at deep level. Sequencing used immunoSEQ multiplex PCR; TCRdb keeps in-frame clones, though not all of them. The repertoire consists of 2 million or so clones, with about 95% occurring once and the leading ten covering 0.9% to 1.4%.

The sequencing input was naive CD8+ T cells sorted from blood. The chain combines TRBV9 with TRBJ2-1; D uncertain. This clonotype was obtained from a man in his late teens or twenties in good health. Here the CDR3 DNA reads TGTGCCAGCAGCCCGCACCAGCGCTCCTACAATGAGCAGTTCTTC. Translated, it gives CASSPHQRSYNEQFF.